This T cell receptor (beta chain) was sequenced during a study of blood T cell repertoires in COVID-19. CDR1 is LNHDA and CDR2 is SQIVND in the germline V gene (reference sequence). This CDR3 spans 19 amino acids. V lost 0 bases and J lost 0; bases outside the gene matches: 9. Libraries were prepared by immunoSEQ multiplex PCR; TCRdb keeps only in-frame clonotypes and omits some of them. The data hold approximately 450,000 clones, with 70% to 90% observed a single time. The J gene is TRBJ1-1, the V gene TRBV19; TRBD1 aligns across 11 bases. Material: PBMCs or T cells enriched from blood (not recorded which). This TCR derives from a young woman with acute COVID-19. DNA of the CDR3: TGTGCCAGTAGTATAGATGGGGACAGGGGGTTGAAGATGAACACTGAAGCTTTCTTT. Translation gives CASSIDGDRGLKMNTEAFF.